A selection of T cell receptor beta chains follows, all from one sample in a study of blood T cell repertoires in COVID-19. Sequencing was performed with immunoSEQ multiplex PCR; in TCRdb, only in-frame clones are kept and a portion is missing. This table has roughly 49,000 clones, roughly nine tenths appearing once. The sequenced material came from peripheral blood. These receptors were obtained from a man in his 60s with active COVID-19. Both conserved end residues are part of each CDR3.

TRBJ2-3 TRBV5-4 CASTPGQGTDTQYF
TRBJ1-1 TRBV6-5 CASSKGQGVTEAFF
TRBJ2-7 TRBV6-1 CASSEQGQGPYEQYF
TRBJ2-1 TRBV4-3 CASSPLAAGAQFF
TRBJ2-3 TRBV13 CASSGTSDTQYF
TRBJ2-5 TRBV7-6 CASSLEAGVEETQYF
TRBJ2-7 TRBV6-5 CASRYREQYF
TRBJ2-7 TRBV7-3 CASSLKERRGKYF
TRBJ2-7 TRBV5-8 CASSLVAGPSLNEQYF
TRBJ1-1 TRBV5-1 CASSLESEAEAFF
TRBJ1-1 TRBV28 CASSTPGQAMNTEAFF
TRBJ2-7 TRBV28 CASSSGTSIYEQYF
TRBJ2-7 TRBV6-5 CASRMGGHIYEQYF
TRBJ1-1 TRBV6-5 CASSPDMPQNTEAFF
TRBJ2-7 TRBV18 CASSQNLLGQGYYEQYF
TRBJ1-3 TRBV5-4 CASSFGEEYLSGNTIYF
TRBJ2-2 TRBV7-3 CASSLNRYTGELFF
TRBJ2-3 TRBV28 CASRLTSGSTDTQYF
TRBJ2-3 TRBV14 CASSQDSGKATDTQYF
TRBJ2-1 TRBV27 CASRLLAGGYEQFF
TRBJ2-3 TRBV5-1 CASSFTGPDTQYF
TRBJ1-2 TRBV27 CASSSQGSGYTF
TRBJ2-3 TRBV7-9 CASSLGTGELTDTQYF
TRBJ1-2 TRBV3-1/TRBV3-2 CASSQWQGLDYTF
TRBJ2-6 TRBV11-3 CASSLRTGAFSGANVLTF
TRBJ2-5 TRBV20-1 CSASRLAGLPGGETQYF
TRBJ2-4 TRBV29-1 CSVVVQGDIQYF
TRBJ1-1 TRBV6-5 CASSKPFGTEAFF
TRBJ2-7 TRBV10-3 CAINLGQGAYEQYF
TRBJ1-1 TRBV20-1 CRPADGAEAFF
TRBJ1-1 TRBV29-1 CSVAGGGYTEAFF
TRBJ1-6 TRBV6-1 CASSEGQALPLHF
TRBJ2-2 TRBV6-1 CASSDYNTGELFF
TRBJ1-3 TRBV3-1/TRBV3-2 CASSQGGTGNTIYF
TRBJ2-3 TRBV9 CASSVGALWTSGRVTDTQYF
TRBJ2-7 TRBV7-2 CASSLYGRASEQYF
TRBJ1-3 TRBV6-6 CASSIQGRSGNTIYF
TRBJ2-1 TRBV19 CAREGRISYNEQFF
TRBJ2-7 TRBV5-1 CASSLLADYEQYF
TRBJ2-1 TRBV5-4 CASSQGGMSSYNEQFF
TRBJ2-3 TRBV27 CASSFLGSTDTQYF
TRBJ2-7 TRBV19 CATTPGPSRGEQYF
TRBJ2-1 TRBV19 CASSPRDKSSYNEQFF
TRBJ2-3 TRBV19 CASTEATTDTQYF
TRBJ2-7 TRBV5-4 CASSKGGRIPYEQYF
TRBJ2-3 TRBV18 CASYYTSGRALTDTQYF
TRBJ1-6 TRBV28 CASSWTVGSPLHF
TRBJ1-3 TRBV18 CASSLLPTGNPGNTIYF
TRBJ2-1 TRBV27 CASQVRGGYNEQFF
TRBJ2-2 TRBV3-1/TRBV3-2 CASRLQGVTGELFF
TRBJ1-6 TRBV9 CASSATGSSDNSPLHF
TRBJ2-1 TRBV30 CAWSGFELRYNEQFF
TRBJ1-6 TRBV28 CASGSIGDPNSPLHF
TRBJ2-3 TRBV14 CASSQAGLAGHTQYF
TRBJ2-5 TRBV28 CASSPGLGAGGQETQYF
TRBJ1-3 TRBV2 CASSPRGTGNTIYF
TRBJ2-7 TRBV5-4 CASSLPGTGTSYEQYF
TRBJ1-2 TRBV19 CASSPRGGGLVGYTF
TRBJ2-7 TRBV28 CASSPDPDRVNEQYF